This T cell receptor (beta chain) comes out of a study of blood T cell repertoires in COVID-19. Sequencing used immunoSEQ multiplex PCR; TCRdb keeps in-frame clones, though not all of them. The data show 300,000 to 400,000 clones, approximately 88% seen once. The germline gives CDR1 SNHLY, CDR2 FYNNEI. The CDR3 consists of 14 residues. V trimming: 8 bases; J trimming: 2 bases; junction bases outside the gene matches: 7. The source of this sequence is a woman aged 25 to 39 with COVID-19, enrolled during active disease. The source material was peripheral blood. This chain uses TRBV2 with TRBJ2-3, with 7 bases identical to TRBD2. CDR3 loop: CASVGRGSTDTQYF. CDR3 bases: TGTGCCAGCGTCGGGCGGGGGTCCACAGATACGCAGTATTTT. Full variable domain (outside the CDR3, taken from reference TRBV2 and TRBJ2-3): EPEVTQTPSHQVTQMGQEVILRCVPISNHLYFYWYRQILGQKVEFLVSFYNNEISEKSEIFDDQFSVERPDGSNFTLKIRSTKLEDSAMYFCASVGRGSTDTQYFGPGTRLTVL.